The sample holds a few counts of the clone carrying this TCR beta chain. Its antigen is as yet unknown. The data derive from a study of cytomegalovirus exposure and HLA in healthy donors. Overall study context: Out of around 360 genotyped donors, 81% belonged to the Caucasian-associated ancestry cluster. Study-wide points: In a later analysis, at a false discovery rate of 0.05, 16,951 TCR beta sequences matched HLA alleles. One variant, a missense change in DCLRE1C, was linked in a later analysis to TCR beta V- and J-gene trimming.

Researchers ran the PCR with 60 Vbeta and 13 Jbeta primers. Method: immunoSEQ multiplex PCR; TCRdb's copy keeps in-frame clones and lacks some. The sample holds approximately 140,000 clones; around 76% are singletons and the top ten take under 4.5%. At sampling all donors were nominally healthy, likely with unrecorded immune exposures. This TCR derives from a young man in good health and CMV-seronegative. The sequenced sample was PBMCs.

CDR3 DNA: TGTGCCAGCAGTTGGACAGTCGACACCAATCAGCCCCAGCATTTT. Its translation is CASSWTVDTNQPQHF. V usage is TRBV6-1 and J usage is TRBJ1-5; the D gene is possibly TRBD1 (6 bases). CDR1 is MNHNS, CDR2 SASEGT, per germline. The CDR3 has 15 amino acids. The V and J ends lost 5 bases and 3 bases respectively, with 14 bases between them.